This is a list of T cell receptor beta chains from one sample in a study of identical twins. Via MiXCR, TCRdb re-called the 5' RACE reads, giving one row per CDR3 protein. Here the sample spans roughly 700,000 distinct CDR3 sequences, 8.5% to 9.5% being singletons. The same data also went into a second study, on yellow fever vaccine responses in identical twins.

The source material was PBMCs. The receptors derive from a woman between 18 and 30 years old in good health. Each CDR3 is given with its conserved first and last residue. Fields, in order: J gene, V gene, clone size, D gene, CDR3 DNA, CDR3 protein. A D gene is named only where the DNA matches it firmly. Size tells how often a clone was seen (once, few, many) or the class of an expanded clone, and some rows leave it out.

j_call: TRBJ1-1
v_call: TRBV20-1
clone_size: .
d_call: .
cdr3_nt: TGCAGTGCGCCCGGTGTGGGAATGAACACTGAAGCTTTCTTT
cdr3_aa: CSAPGVGMNTEAFF

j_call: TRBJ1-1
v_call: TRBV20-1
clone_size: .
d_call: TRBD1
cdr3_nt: TGCAGTGCTAGAGGACAGGGTCGCACTGAAGCTTTCTTT
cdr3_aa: CSARGQGRTEAFF

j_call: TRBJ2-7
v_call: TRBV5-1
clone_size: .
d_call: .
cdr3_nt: TGCGCCAGCAGGGTACCGGGGGATTACGAGCAGTACTTC
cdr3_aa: CASRVPGDYEQYF

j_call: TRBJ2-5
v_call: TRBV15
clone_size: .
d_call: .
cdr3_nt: TGTGCCACCAGCAGAGATCGCCTGACAGTAGACCAAGAGACCCAGTACTTC
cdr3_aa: CATSRDRLTVDQETQYF

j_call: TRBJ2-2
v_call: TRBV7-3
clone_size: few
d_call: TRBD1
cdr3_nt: TGTGCCAGCAGTCGGGGACAGGGGAGATCCGGGGAGCTGTTTTTT
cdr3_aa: CASSRGQGRSGELFF

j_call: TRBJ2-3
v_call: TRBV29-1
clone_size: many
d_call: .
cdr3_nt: TGCAGCGCCCTTTTAGGGGTTACCATTAGCACAGATACGCAGTATTTT
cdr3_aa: CSALLGVTISTDTQYF

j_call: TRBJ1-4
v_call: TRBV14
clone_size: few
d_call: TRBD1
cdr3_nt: TGTGCCAGCAGCTTAACGACAGGGCGAAAACTGTTTTTT
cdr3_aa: CASSLTTGRKLFF

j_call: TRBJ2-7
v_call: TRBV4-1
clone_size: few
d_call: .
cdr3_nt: TGCGCCAGCAGCCAAGATGGGGGACCGCCTGGGCAGTACTTC
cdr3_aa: CASSQDGGPPGQYF

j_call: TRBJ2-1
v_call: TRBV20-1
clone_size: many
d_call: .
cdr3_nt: TGCAGTGCTAGAGGCGGAGCAGACAATGAGCAGTTCTTC
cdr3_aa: CSARGGADNEQFF

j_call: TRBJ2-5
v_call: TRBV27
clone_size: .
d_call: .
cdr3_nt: TGTGCCAGTCGCGCGGGGTGGGAAGAGACCCAGTACTTC
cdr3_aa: CASRAGWEETQYF

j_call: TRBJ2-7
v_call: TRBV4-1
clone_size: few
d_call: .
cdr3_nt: TGCGCCAGCAGCCAAGATCGCACAGCCGCCTCCTACGAGCAGTACTTC
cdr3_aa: CASSQDRTAASYEQYF

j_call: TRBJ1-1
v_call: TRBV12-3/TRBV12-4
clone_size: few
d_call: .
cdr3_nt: TGTGCCAGCAGTTTCGGGGGACGCGAGGGTTTCTTT
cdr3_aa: CASSFGGREGFF

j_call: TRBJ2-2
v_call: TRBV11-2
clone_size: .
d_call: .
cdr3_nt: TGTGCCAGCAGCTTAATTGTAGGGGGCGGGGAGCTGTTTTTT
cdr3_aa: CASSLIVGGGELFF

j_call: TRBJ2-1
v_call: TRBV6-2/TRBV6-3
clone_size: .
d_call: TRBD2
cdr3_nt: TGTGCCAGCAGTTACAGAGAAGATAGCGGGATCTACAATGAGCAGTTCTTC
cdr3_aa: CASSYREDSGIYNEQFF

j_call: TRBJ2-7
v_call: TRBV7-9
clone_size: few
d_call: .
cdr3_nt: TGTGCCAGCAGCTCAGGCGAGTGGCAGTACTTC
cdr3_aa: CASSSGEWQYF

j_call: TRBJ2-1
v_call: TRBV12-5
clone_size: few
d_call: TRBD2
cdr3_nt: TGTGCTAGTGGTTTGGTTGCAGAGACTAGCGGGAGGTTTCTCCATGAGCAGTTCTTC
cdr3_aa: CASGLVAETSGRFLHEQFF

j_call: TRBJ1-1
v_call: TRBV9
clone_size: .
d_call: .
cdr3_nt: TGTGCCAGCAGCGTAGTCCCTCAGGGGAACACTGAAGCTTTCTTT
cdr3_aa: CASSVVPQGNTEAFF

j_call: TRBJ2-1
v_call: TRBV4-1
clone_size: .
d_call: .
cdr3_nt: TGCGCCAGCAGCCAAGCGGGGGGCGGCGGGCTCAATGAGCAGTTCTTC
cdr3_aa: CASSQAGGGGLNEQFF

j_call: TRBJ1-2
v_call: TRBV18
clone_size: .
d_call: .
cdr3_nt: TGTGCCAGCTCACTACAGTCAGCTGCTAACTATGGCTACACCTTC
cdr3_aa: CASSLQSAANYGYTF

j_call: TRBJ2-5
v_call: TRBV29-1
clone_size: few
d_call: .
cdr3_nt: TGCAGAACAGGGACCTATCAAGAGACCCAGTACTTC
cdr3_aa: CRTGTYQETQYF

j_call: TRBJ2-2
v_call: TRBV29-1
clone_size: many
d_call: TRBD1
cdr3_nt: TGCAGCGTTGAAGGCACAGGGGGTCGTCACACCGGGGAGCTGTTTTTT
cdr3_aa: CSVEGTGGRHTGELFF

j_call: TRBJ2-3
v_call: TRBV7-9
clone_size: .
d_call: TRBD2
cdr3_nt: TGTGCCAGCTCCTACGGGGGGGGAGATACGCAGTATTTT
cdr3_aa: CASSYGGGDTQYF

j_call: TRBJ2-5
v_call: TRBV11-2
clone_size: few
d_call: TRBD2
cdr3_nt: TGTGCCAGCAGCTTATCCGGGACTAGCGGGAGTCGCCAAGAGACCCAGTACTTC
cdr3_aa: CASSLSGTSGSRQETQYF

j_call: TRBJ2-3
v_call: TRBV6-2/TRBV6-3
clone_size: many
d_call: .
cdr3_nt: TGTGCCAGCAGTTACGAGTCTCGTCATCTGGACACAGATACGCAGTATTTT
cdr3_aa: CASSYESRHLDTDTQYF

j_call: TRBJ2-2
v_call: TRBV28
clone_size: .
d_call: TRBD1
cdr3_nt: TGTGCCAGCAGCCGGGGACAGGTGAACACCGGGGAGCTGTTTTTT
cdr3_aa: CASSRGQVNTGELFF

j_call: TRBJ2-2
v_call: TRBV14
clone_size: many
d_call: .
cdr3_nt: TGTGCCAGCAGGCCAGAAGACCGTCCGGGACAAAACACCGGGGAGCTGTTTTTT
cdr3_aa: CASRPEDRPGQNTGELFF

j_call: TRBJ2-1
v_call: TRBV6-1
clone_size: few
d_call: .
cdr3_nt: TGTGCCAGCAGTGAAGGGCAGGCGTGGGAAACTAACAATGAGCAGTTCTTC
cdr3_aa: CASSEGQAWETNNEQFF

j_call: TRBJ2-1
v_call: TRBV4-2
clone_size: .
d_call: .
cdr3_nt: TGTGCCAGCAGCCAAGGTTGGGCAGATAGCTCCTACAATGAGCAGTTCTTC
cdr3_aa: CASSQGWADSSYNEQFF

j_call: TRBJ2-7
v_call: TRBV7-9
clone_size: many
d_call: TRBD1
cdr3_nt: TGTGCCAGCAGTCGAGACGGGACAGGGGTCGAGCAGTACTTC
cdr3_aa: CASSRDGTGVEQYF

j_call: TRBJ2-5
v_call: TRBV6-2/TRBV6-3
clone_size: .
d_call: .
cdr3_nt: TGTGCCAGCAGTTACTCCGGGCCCCGGACCCAGTACTTC
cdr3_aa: CASSYSGPRTQYF

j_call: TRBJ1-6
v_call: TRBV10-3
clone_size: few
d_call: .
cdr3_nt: TGTGCCATCAGTGAAGGGTTGGATTCACCCCTCCACTTT
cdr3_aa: CAISEGLDSPLHF

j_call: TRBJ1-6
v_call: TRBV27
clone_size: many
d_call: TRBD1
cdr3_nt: TGTGCCAGCAGGGACGGACAGGCCTATAATTCACCCCTCCACTTT
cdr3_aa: CASRDGQAYNSPLHF

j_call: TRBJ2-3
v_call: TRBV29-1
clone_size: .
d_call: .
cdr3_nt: TGCAGCGTTGACCGAGACACTGATACGCAGTATTTT
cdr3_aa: CSVDRDTDTQYF

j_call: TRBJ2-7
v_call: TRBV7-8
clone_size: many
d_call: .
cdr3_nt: TGTGCCAGCAGCCGGACAGATTCCACCTACGAGCAGTACTTC
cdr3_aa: CASSRTDSTYEQYF

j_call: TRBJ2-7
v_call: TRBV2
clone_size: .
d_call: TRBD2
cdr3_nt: TGTGCCAGCACCGAGATAGGGACTAGTTCCTACGAGCAGTACTTC
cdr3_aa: CASTEIGTSSYEQYF

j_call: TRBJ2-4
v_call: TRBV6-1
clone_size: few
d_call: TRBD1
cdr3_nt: TGTGCCAGCAGTGGGGACAGGGTCCACATTCAGTACTTC
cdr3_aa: CASSGDRVHIQYF

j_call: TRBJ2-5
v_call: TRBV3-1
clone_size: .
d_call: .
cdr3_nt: TGTGCCAGCAGCCAAATCGCCGGGCACTACCAGTACTTC
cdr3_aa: CASSQIAGHYQYF

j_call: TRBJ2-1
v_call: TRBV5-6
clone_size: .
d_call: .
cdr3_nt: TGTGCCAGCAGCTTTAAATGGGTTATCCGGTCCGACAATGAGCAGTTCTTC
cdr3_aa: CASSFKWVIRSDNEQFF

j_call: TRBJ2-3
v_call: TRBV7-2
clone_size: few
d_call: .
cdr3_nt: TGTGCCAGCAGCTCAGTTTCCCAGGGCCCAGATACGCAGTATTTT
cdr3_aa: CASSSVSQGPDTQYF